This T cell receptor (beta chain) was profiled in a study of blood T cell repertoires in COVID-19. About the study: Both acute and convalescent COVID-19 samples were obtained from the United States, Italy and Spain. Sources were T cells, B-cell-depleted T cells, or PBMCs; the material itself was cDNA or gDNA.

CDR1 is SGHVS, CDR2 FNYEAQ, per germline. The CDR3 has 13 amino acids. With V trimmed by 5 bases and J by 13 bases, 10 bases remained unmatched. Authors' analysis steps: Estimates of nucleated cell counts were drawn from the amplification of reference gene primers. Generated by immunoSEQ multiplex PCR, the TCRdb table keeps only in-frame clones and is missing some. For V, J and clone size, that table is used; D and trimming come from the DNA. The top ten clones hold 6.9% of a sample with 250,000 to 350,000 clones, about nine tenths of them seen once. The sequenced sample was peripheral blood. The chain recombines TRBV7-6 with TRBJ2-1; 8 bases are shared with TRBD2. The origin of this receptor is a woman in her twenties or thirties who had recovered from COVID-19. The CDR3 bases are TGTGCCAGCAGCACTCCGGGACTAGGATACCAGTTCTTC. It is translated as CASSTPGLGYQFF.